The 25 T cell receptor beta chains listed next were all sequenced from one sample in a study of beta chain features in type 1 diabetes. Whole-study results and caveats: Type 1 diabetes patients had TCRB CDR3s that were shorter (moderately but significantly so) in all four CD4+ subsets.

The study reverse transcribed the entire isolated RNA, so it sequenced expressed TCRB transcripts. The table came from immunoSEQ multiplex PCR; TCRdb's copy has only in-frame clones and leaves some out. The sample holds about 650,000 clones, roughly 12% seen once. Their specific antigens are unknown. Sequences were obtained from naive CD4+ T cells from blood. These receptor sequences come from a man aged 25-45 years with type 1 diabetes.

The rearrangement uses TRBV2 and TRBJ2-5; 9 nucleotides match TRBD1. Per germline, CDR1 SNHLY and CDR2 FYNNEI. The length of the CDR3 is 15 residues. The J segment lost 2 bases and the V segment lost 3 bases, leaving 4 bases of the junction unmatched. The CDR3 protein is CASSEMGTGQETQYF. The CDR3 DNA follows: TGTGCCAGCAGTGAGATGGGGACAGGGCAAGAGACCCAGTACTTC.

The chain has TRBV6-5 and TRBJ1-1, with no clear D. CDR1 and CDR2 (germline): MNHEY, SVGAGI. This CDR3 region has 13 residues. CDR3 nucleotides: TGTGCTTCGAGAACTGATTGGGACACTGAAGCTTTCTTT. This sequence encodes CASRTDWDTEAFF.

This clone has only a few counts. V usage is TRBV5-1 and J usage is TRBJ2-1; 8 bases fit TRBD1. The germline V gene has CDR1 SGHRS and CDR2 YFSETQ. With V trimmed by 2 bases and J by 9 bases, 4 bases remained unmatched. The CDR3 length is 13 residues. As DNA, the CDR3 is TGCGCCAGCAGCTTTACGGGGACAGGTGAGCAGTTCTTC. Its protein product is CASSFTGTGEQFF.

This chain links TRBV7-9 with TRBJ2-7; D is unresolved. The CDR3 totals 14 residues. The ends were cut back, 0 bases at V and 7 bases at J, with 13 bases in the middle. CDR1 is SEHNR, CDR2 FQNEAQ, per germline (reference sequence). The CDR3, as DNA: TGTGCCAGCAGCTTAGCGATACTGAGTACGGAGCAGTACTTC. Translating gives CASSLAILSTEQYF.

The chain uses TRBV7-2 and TRBJ2-7, with 7 nucleotides matching TRBD2. CDR1 SGHTA and CDR2 FQGNSA come from the germline V gene. The length of the CDR3 is 14 residues. Trimming at V came to 2 bases and at J to 7 bases, leaving 8 bases not matched to a gene. The CDR3 DNA reads TGTGCCAGCAGCTTATCGGGACTACCTTTGGAGCAGTACTTC. It is translated as CASSLSGLPLEQYF. The full variable domain, completed using reference TRBV7-2 and TRBJ2-7, is GAGVSQSPSNKVTEKGKDVELRCDPISGHTALYWYRQSLGQGLEFLIYFQGNSAPDKSGLPSDRFSAERTGGSVSTLTIQRTQQEDSAVYLCASSLSGLPLEQYFGPGTRLTVT.

V is TRBV6-5 and J is TRBJ1-3, with 8 positions matching TRBD1. CDR3 length: 14 amino acids. V was pared by 5 bases and J by 4 bases, with 4 bases of the junction left unmatched. Germline V gene sequence: CDR1 MNHEY, CDR2 SVGAGI. The CDR3 here is CASSRDRPGNTIYF. The CDR3 DNA reads as TGTGCCAGCAGTCGGGACAGGCCGGGAAACACCATATATTTT.

In this sample, this clone turned up a few times. The rearrangement uses TRBV29-1 and TRBJ2-7; D may be TRBD1 or TRBD2 (5 bases each). The V and J ends lost 4 bases and 2 bases respectively, with 9 bases between them. Germline CDR1 and CDR2: SQVTM and ANQGSEA. This CDR3 spans 12 amino acids. The CDR3 DNA is TGCAGCGTTGGAGGGGTCCCCTACGAGCAGTACTTC. It translates to CSVGGVPYEQYF.

The chain uses TRBV21-1 and TRBJ1-4. TRBV21-1 is termed a pseudogene. This CDR3 region has 12 residues. CDR3 in DNA: TGTGCCAGCTGGGAGGGGGCTGAAAAACTGTTTTTT. It specifies CASWEGAEKLFF.

The sample holds a few counts of this clone. The CDR3 DNA sequence: TGTGCCAGCAGTGAAGCGCCGCTAGGCCAAGAGACCCAGTACTTC. Protein sequence: CASSEAPLGQETQYF. The V gene is TRBV2, the J gene TRBJ2-5; D is undetermined. Germline V lookup: CDR1 SNHLY, CDR2 FYNNEI. V lost 0 bases, J lost 1 base, and 9 bases lay in between. The CDR3 totals 15 residues.

This chain links TRBV6-4 with TRBJ2-5; D not certain. V was trimmed by 8 bases and J by 0 bases, leaving 13 bases between them. This CDR3 spans 14 amino acids. Germline assignment: CDR1 MRHNA and CDR2 SNTAGT. The CDR3 DNA is TGTGCCAGCTCGAACTCCTCGTACCAAGAGACCCAGTACTTC. It is translated as CASSNSSYQETQYF.

This clone has more than one count but fewer than ten. The rearrangement joins TRBV12-5 to TRBJ1-5; a weak D match, TRBD1 (6 bases). In germline, CDR1 is LGHNT, CDR2 FRNRAP. There are 14 residues in the CDR3. The V end lost 6 bases, the J end lost 2 bases, and 11 bases lay between the germline ends. CDR3: CASGATGGNQPQHF. In nucleotides, the CDR3 is TGTGCTAGTGGGGCGACAGGAGGCAATCAGCCCCAGCATTTT.

This clone has just a few counts. The chain couples TRBV7-2 to TRBJ2-1, with a weak D call TRBD2 (5 bases). With 4 bases removed from V and 1 base from J, the gap between germline ends came to 11 bases. The germline gives CDR1 SGHTA, CDR2 FQGNSA. CDR3 length equals 15 residues. The CDR3 coding sequence is TGTGCCAGCAGCTCCTGGATAGCGTCCTACAATGAGCAGTTCTTC. Translated, it gives CASSSWIASYNEQFF.

The chain couples TRBV7-2 to TRBJ2-3, with 10 nucleotides matching TRBD1. J was trimmed by 4 bases and V by 7 bases; bases with no gene match: 8. The CDR3 sequence is 15 residues long. CDR1 SGHTA and CDR2 FQGNSA come from the germline V gene. The CDR3 is CASNLGQGTSDTQYF. The CDR3 bases are TGTGCCAGCAACTTGGGACAGGGGACCTCAGATACGCAGTATTTT.

This clone was picked up a small number of times. The rearrangement joins TRBV15 to TRBJ2-5, with D unresolved. Trimming shortened V by 0 bases and J by 2 bases, and 10 bases separated the two germline ends. This CDR3 has 15 amino acids. Germline values: CDR1 LNHNV, CDR2 YYDKDF (reference sequence). CDR3 protein: CATSRDRDGQETQYF. Here the CDR3 DNA reads TGTGCCACCAGCAGAGATCGAGACGGTCAAGAGACCCAGTACTTC.

The chain employs TRBV6-6 and TRBJ1-2; 8 bases line up with TRBD1. The CDR3 is 14 residues long. Germline CDR1 reads MNHNY; CDR2 reads SVGAGI (reference sequence). The V gene end was trimmed by 5 bases and the J gene end by 6 bases; junction bases not matched to a gene: 8. CDR3 coding DNA: TGTGCCAGCAGTACCTCAGGGGGCTGGGATGGCTACACCTTC. This gives the protein CASSTSGGWDGYTF.

The chain uses TRBV29-1 and TRBJ1-2; 7 bases map to TRBD1. Germline-derived CDR1 and CDR2 are SQVTM and ANQGSEA. The CDR3 sequence is 11 residues long. The trim removed 7 bases at V and 4 bases at J, leaving 3 bases unmatched. In nucleotides, the CDR3 is TGCAGCGGGGGGACAGTCTATGGCTACACCTTC. Amino acids: CSGGTVYGYTF.

The chain carries TRBV4-3 and TRBJ2-7, with 9 bases lining up with TRBD1. The ends lost 1 base at V and 0 bases at J; junction bases unmatched: 10. The CDR3 spans 18 residues. In germline, CDR1 is LGHNA, CDR2 YSLEER. The CDR3 here is CASSQGWKDRGYSYEQYF. For the CDR3, the DNA is TGCGCCAGCAGCCAAGGGTGGAAGGACAGGGGCTACTCCTACGAGCAGTACTTC.

This clone was observed a few times. The chain recombines TRBV28 with TRBJ1-4, with D tentatively TRBD1 (5 bases). Per the germline V gene, CDR1 is MDHEN and CDR2 is SYDVKM. The V gene lost 9 bases and the J gene lost 7 bases, with 15 bases spanning the gap. This CDR3 region has 13 residues. The CDR3 bases are TGTGCCAGTAGAGACAGCTGGGGTGAAAAACTGTTTTTT. It encodes CASRDSWGEKLFF.

This clone was observed a handful of times. This rearrangement joins TRBV27 to TRBJ2-7; TRBD1 agrees at 10 bases. Per the germline V gene, CDR1 is MNHEY and CDR2 is SMNVEV (reference sequence). The CDR3 sequence is 15 residues long. V lost 5 bases and J lost 3; bases outside the gene matches: 7. CDR3 coding DNA: TGTGCCAGCAGTCTTCGACAGGGGGCCGTCTACGAGCAGTACTTC. This gives the protein CASSLRQGAVYEQYF.

The chain joins TRBV27 to TRBJ1-2; 8 positions agree with TRBD1. Trimming at V came to 6 bases and at J to 7 bases, leaving 7 bases not matched to a gene. The germline CDR1 and CDR2 sequences are MNHEY and SMNVEV (reference sequence). The CDR3 runs to 13 residues. The CDR3 loop is CASRPSGGSGYTF. CDR3 DNA sequence: TGTGCCAGCAGACCTTCAGGGGGCAGTGGCTACACCTTC.

This clone has a handful of counts. The chain employs TRBV4-3 and TRBJ2-7; D call uncertain. The CDR3 has 14 residues. V dropped 1 base and J dropped 2 bases, with 9 bases sitting between them. Germline-derived CDR1 and CDR2 are LGHNA and YSLEER. The CDR3 region has the DNA TGCGCCAGCAGCCAAGGGGCCGGAACCTACGAGCAGTACTTC. Translation gives CASSQGAGTYEQYF.

The rearrangement uses TRBV29-1 and TRBJ1-1; D is unresolved. The CDR3 is made up of 12 amino acids. V was clipped by 8 bases and J by 2 bases, with 12 bases between them. Germline CDR1 and CDR2: SQVTM and ANQGSEA. The CDR3 DNA follows: TGCAGCTCGGGAGGGCTTAACACTGAAGCTTTCTTT. Translated: CSSGGLNTEAFF.

This clone was picked up a small number of times. The CDR3 coding sequence is TGTGCCAGCAGCTTAGTTTTACTAGCGGCCGCGAACACCGGGGAGCTGTTTTTT. Its protein is CASSLVLLAAANTGELFF. This rearrangement joins TRBV7-9 to TRBJ2-2; 8 positions match TRBD2. The CDR3 loop spans 18 amino acids. Unmatched junction bases numbered 7, after V lost 1 base and J lost 0 bases. Germline-derived CDR1 and CDR2 are SEHNR and FQNEAQ (reference sequence). The entire variable domain, with the rest obtained from reference TRBV7-9 and TRBJ2-2, is as follows: DTGVSQNPRHKITKRGQNVTFRCDPISEHNRLYWYRQTLGQGPEFLTYFQNEAQLEKSRLLSDRFSAERPKGSFSTLEIQRTEQGDSAMYLCASSLVLLAAANTGELFFGEGSRLTVL.

V usage is TRBV18 and J usage is TRBJ1-4; a weak D match, TRBD1 (5 bases). Germline V lookup: CDR1 KGHSH, CDR2 LQKENI. The V end was cut by 10 bases, the J end by 6 bases, with 27 bases between. This CDR3 comprises 17 residues. CDR3 nucleotides: TGTGCCAACTCTCATCTGGAAGGGCAGGGTGGCCATGAAAAACTGTTTTTT. Its protein product is CANSHLEGQGGHEKLFF.

The rearrangement joins TRBV9 to TRBJ2-5; 9 nucleotides agree with TRBD2. The CDR3 sequence is 17 residues long. Germline-derived CDR1 and CDR2 are SGDLS and YYNGEE. With 0 bases clipped from V and 1 base from J, the junction kept 7 bases outside the gene matches. CDR3 coding DNA: TGTGCCAGCAGCGTAGGAGCCAGCGGGGGGAGCCAAGAGACCCAGTACTTC. Its translation is CASSVGASGGSQETQYF. Full variable domain (outside the CDR3, taken from reference TRBV9 and TRBJ2-5): DSGVTQTPKHLITATGQRVTLRCSPRSGDLSVYWYQQSLDQGLQFLIQYYNGEERAKGNILERFSAQQFPDLHSELNLSSLELGDSALYFCASSVGASGGSQETQYFGPGTRLLVL.